The 32 T cell receptor beta chains below were found in one sample sequenced in a study of OX40 agonist ivuxolimab in advanced cancers. The method was immunoSEQ multiplex PCR; TCRdb's version includes in-frame clones alone and lacks a portion of them. The sample includes tens of thousands of clones, 70% to 80% seen only once; the top ten take approximately 2%. The starting material was CD4+ or CD8+ T cells sorted from blood, obtained in a trial of the OX40 agonist ivuxolimab. The receptors shown here come from an adult with an advanced solid tumor such as melanoma, head and neck, liver or kidney cancer.

The CDR3 coding sequence is TGTGCCAGCAGCCCCGGGGACAGGAACACTGAAGCTTTCTTT. Amino acids: CASSPGDRNTEAFF. The V gene is TRBV9, the J gene TRBJ1-1; 7 nucleotides match TRBD1. Germline-derived CDR1 and CDR2 are SGDLS and YYNGEE. The CDR3 is made up of 14 amino acids. J lost 1 base, V lost 4 bases, and 4 bases had no gene match.

This clone was found a few times. V gene TRBV30 combines with J gene TRBJ1-1; D not certain. With 2 bases removed from V and 1 base from J, the gap between germline ends came to 5 bases. There are 12 residues in the CDR3. Germline CDR1 is GTSNPN and CDR2 is SVGIG (reference sequence). The CDR3 loop is CAWSNRNTEAFF. CDR3 nucleotide sequence: TGTGCCTGGAGTAATCGGAACACTGAAGCTTTCTTT.

The chain joins TRBV5-5 to TRBJ2-3, with no clear D. From germline, CDR1 is SGHKS and CDR2 YYEKEE (reference sequence). The CDR3 spans 12 residues. V was clipped by 2 bases and J by 4 bases, with 5 bases between them. The CDR3 is CASSLGSDTQYF. Written as DNA, the CDR3 is TGTGCCAGCAGCTTAGGGTCAGATACGCAGTATTTT.

CDR3 in DNA: TGTGCCACCAGCAGAGCTGGACAGGGACTTAACTATGGCTACACCTTC. Translation: CATSRAGQGLNYGYTF. The chain carries TRBV15 and TRBJ1-2; 8 nucleotides line up with TRBD1. Germline V lookup: CDR1 LNHNV, CDR2 YYDKDF (reference sequence). V was pared by 1 base and J by 1 base, with 5 bases of the junction left unmatched. The CDR3 length is 16 residues.

V is TRBV2 and J is TRBJ2-3; 9 bases fit TRBD2. The germline V gene has CDR1 SNHLY and CDR2 FYNNEI. The CDR3 extends over 18 amino acids. Unmatched junction bases numbered 10, after V lost 2 bases and J lost 1 base. CDR3 sequence: CASSEMLAGAAGTDTQYF. CDR3 sequence (DNA): TGTGCCAGCAGTGAAATGTTAGCGGGAGCTGCTGGCACAGATACGCAGTATTTT.

V usage is TRBV28 and J usage is TRBJ2-7; 9 bases are a match to TRBD2. Germline CDR1 reads MDHEN; CDR2 reads SYDVKM. The CDR3 runs to 16 residues. V trimming: 4 bases; J trimming: 3 bases; junction bases outside the gene matches: 10. This CDR3 is CASSSEEAGGRYEQYF. CDR3 bases: TGTGCCAGCAGTTCAGAAGAAGCGGGGGGCCGCTACGAGCAGTACTTC. The full variable domain, in which reference TRBV28 and TRBJ2-7 provide the parts outside the CDR3, is DVKVTQSSRYLVKRTGEKVFLECVQDMDHENMFWYRQDPGLGLRLIYFSYDVKMKEKGDIPEGYSVSREKKERFSLILESASTNQTSMYLCASSSEEAGGRYEQYFGPGTRLTVT.

In this sample, this clone turned up a few times. CDR3 nucleotide sequence: TGCGCCAGCAGCTTGGCCGCAGGGGGTACCGGGGAGCTGTTTTTT. Its translation is CASSLAAGGTGELFF. This sequence joins TRBV5-1 and TRBJ2-2, with TRBD1 identical over 7 bases. Germline loops: CDR1 SGHRS, CDR2 YFSETQ. The CDR3 contains 15 residues. Trimming at V came to 0 bases and at J to 5 bases, leaving 4 bases not matched to a gene.

The CDR3 protein is CASSQEAGGPVNEQFF. Here the CDR3 DNA reads TGCGCCAGCAGCCAGGAAGCGGGGGGGCCTGTCAATGAGCAGTTCTTC. This rearrangement joins TRBV4-1 to TRBJ2-1; 10 nucleotides agree with TRBD2. V dropped 3 bases and J dropped 6; count of bases not matched to a gene: 8. Germline CDR1 MGHRA, CDR2 YSYEKL. The CDR3 extends over 16 amino acids.

J is TRBJ2-1 and V is TRBV6-1; TRBD1 agrees at 7 bases. The junction had 9 bases not matched to a gene; V was cut back by 8 bases and J by 2 bases. CDR1 is MNHNS, CDR2 SASEGT, per germline. The CDR3 runs to 15 residues. CDR3 DNA sequence: TGTGCCAGCGATACCGGGACAGCTCCCTACAATGAGCAGTTCTTC. It translates to CASDTGTAPYNEQFF.

The gene calls are TRBV6-4 and TRBJ2-7, with TRBD1 as a possible D gene (5 bases). This CDR3 has 15 amino acids. CDR1 MRHNA and CDR2 SNTAGT come from the germline V gene. The V end was cut by 9 bases, the J end by 5 bases, with 23 bases between. Here the CDR3 reads CARGDSPHGFHEQYF. The CDR3 bases are TGTGCCAGAGGAGACAGTCCCCACGGGTTCCACGAGCAGTACTTC.

This chain connects TRBV7-2 to TRBJ2-7; 9 bases agree with TRBD1. J lost 4 bases, V lost 1 base, and 2 bases had no gene match. Germline CDR1 reads SGHTA; CDR2 reads FQGNSA. CDR3 length equals 14 residues. The DNA for the CDR3 is TGTGCCAGCAGCTTAGACAGGGGGCATTACGAGCAGTACTTC. It is translated as CASSLDRGHYEQYF.

The genes are TRBV7-2 and TRBJ1-1, with D hard to call. Germline-derived CDR1 and CDR2 are SGHTA and FQGNSA. This CDR3 is 13 amino acids long. Trimming cost V 2 bases and J 1 base, with 5 bases left between them. For the CDR3, the DNA is TGTGCCAGCAGCTTACTCGGGAACACTGAAGCTTTCTTT. This translates into CASSLLGNTEAFF. Filled out from reference TRBV7-2 and TRBJ1-1, the complete variable domain reads GAGVSQSPSNKVTEKGKDVELRCDPISGHTALYWYRQSLGQGLEFLIYFQGNSAPDKSGLPSDRFSAERTGGSVSTLTIQRTQQEDSAVYLCASSLLGNTEAFFGQGTRLTVV.

This chain joins TRBV19 and TRBJ1-2; unclear D gene. Germline V gene lookup returns CDR1 LNHDA and CDR2 SQIVND (reference sequence). V shed 8 bases and J shed 4 bases, with 14 bases lying between them. The CDR3 has 13 residues. CDR3 in DNA: TGTGCCAGTCGAAGGGCAGATTTCTATGGCTACACCTTC. This gives the protein CASRRADFYGYTF.

The chain uses TRBV6-5 and TRBJ1-2, with D maybe TRBD1 (6 bases). The CDR3 is 14 residues long. Trimming left V 6 bases short and J 6 bases short, with 17 bases between. CDR1 and CDR2 from the germline V gene are MNHEY and SVGAGI. The CDR3 here is CASRNTQAGDGYTF. The CDR3 nucleotides read TGTGCCAGCAGGAATACCCAGGCAGGGGATGGCTACACCTTC.

The chain carries TRBV7-2 and TRBJ1-5; the D gene is possibly TRBD1 (5 bases). Germline CDR1 and CDR2: SGHTA and FQGNSA. The CDR3 spans 14 residues. The V end was cut by 5 bases, the J end by 9 bases, with 17 bases between. CDR3 DNA: TGTGCCAGCAGCGCAACAGGCTCCCTTACGCCCCAGCATTTT. The encoded protein is CASSATGSLTPQHF.

V is TRBV7-2 and J is TRBJ2-1; 8 nucleotides agree with TRBD2. CDR3 length: 15 amino acids. With V trimmed by 8 bases and J by 4 bases, 10 bases remained unmatched. Germline loops: CDR1 SGHTA, CDR2 FQGNSA. CDR3 nucleotide sequence: TGTGCCAGCGTTATACTAGCGGAAAATTACAATGAGCAGTTCTTC. It encodes CASVILAENYNEQFF.

The chain carries TRBV6-5 and TRBJ2-3; 8 bases line up with TRBD2. The length of the CDR3 is 13 residues. Trimming took 5 bases from V and 5 from J; bases not matched to a gene: 3. The germline gives CDR1 MNHEY, CDR2 SVGAGI. The CDR3 DNA reads as TGTGCCAGCAGTGGACTAGCCCAAGATACGCAGTATTTT. Its protein product is CASSGLAQDTQYF.

The rearrangement uses TRBV7-2 and TRBJ1-1; no clear D. The CDR3 is 14 residues long. From germline, CDR1 is SGHTA and CDR2 FQGNSA. V lost 5 bases and J lost 6, with 16 bases in between. CDR3 DNA sequence: TGTGCCAGCAGCCTCCGACGGGAAAGGTCTGAAGCTTTCTTT. Translated, it gives CASSLRRERSEAFF.

This clone has a handful of counts. The V call is TRBV30, the J call TRBJ1-2, with D perhaps TRBD1 (5 bases). CDR1 and CDR2 (germline): GTSNPN, SVGIG (reference sequence). Trimming removed 2 bases from V and 7 bases from J, with 11 bases in between. The CDR3 length is 12 residues. The CDR3, as DNA: TGTGCCTGGAGTCTCCAGGGTCCTGGCTACACCTTC. Its protein product is CAWSLQGPGYTF.

The rearrangement links TRBV7-2 to TRBJ2-5; TRBD1 matches 8 bases. Trimming took 0 bases from V and 4 from J; bases not matched to a gene: 7. CDR3 length: 16 residues. CDR1 and CDR2 (germline): SGHTA, FQGNSA. CDR3 sequence reads: CASSLAAGTGGETQYF. The CDR3 nucleotides read TGTGCCAGCAGCTTAGCAGCCGGGACAGGAGGAGAGACCCAGTACTTC.

J is TRBJ1-2 and V is TRBV7-2; 9 positions agree with TRBD1. This CDR3 is 17 amino acids long. Germline V gene lookup returns CDR1 SGHTA and CDR2 FQGNSA. V lost 2 bases, J lost 4 bases, and 11 bases stayed unmatched. CDR3 nucleotides: TGTGCCAGCAGCTTATTAGTAGGACAGGGGAATAGCTATGGCTACACCTTC. Translated, it gives CASSLLVGQGNSYGYTF.

This clone was seen more than once but under ten times. The rearrangement joins TRBV7-8 to TRBJ2-3, with TRBD1 identical over 7 bases. Germline V gene lookup returns CDR1 SGHVS and CDR2 FQNEAQ. The CDR3 has 13 residues. J was trimmed by 2 bases and V by 8 bases; bases with no gene match: 4. This CDR3 is CASEDRVTDTQYF. The CDR3, as DNA: TGTGCCAGCGAAGACAGGGTCACAGATACGCAGTATTTT.

The CDR3 coding sequence is TGTGCCACCAGCAGAGGGACAGGGATCTATGGCTACACCTTC. It specifies CATSRGTGIYGYTF. V is TRBV15 and J is TRBJ1-2, with TRBD1 matching 8 bases. Trimming at V came to 1 base and at J to 4 bases, leaving 2 bases not matched to a gene. CDR3 length: 14 amino acids. The V gene's germline CDR1 is LNHNV and CDR2 YYDKDF (reference sequence).

The V gene is TRBV7-6, the J gene TRBJ2-7, with 7 bases fitting TRBD2. V was pared by 1 base and J by 2 bases, with 5 bases of the junction left unmatched. The CDR3 has 15 amino acids. The V gene's germline CDR1 is SGHVS and CDR2 FNYEAQ. The CDR3 region has the DNA TGTGCCAGCAGCTTAGGAGCTAGCGGACCCTACGAGCAGTACTTC. Translation: CASSLGASGPYEQYF.

The genes are TRBV5-1 and TRBJ1-4; the D gene is possibly TRBD1 (5 bases). V was shortened by 4 bases and J by 5 bases, with 15 bases between the two germline ends. The CDR3 sequence is 15 residues long. The germline CDR1 and CDR2 sequences are SGHRS and YFSETQ. Written as DNA, the CDR3 is TGCGCCAGCAGCAGGGACCGGTGGGGGAATGAAAAACTGTTTTTT. Translation gives CASSRDRWGNEKLFF. Looking up the rest from reference TRBV5-1 and TRBJ1-4 gives the full variable domain: KAGVTQTPRYLIKTRGQQVTLSCSPISGHRSVSWYQQTPGQGLQFLFEYFSETQRNKGNFPGRFSGRQFSNSRSEMNVSTLELGDSALYLCASSRDRWGNEKLFFGSGTQLSVL.

The rearrangement uses TRBV29-1 and TRBJ2-1; D is unclear. Germline V gene lookup returns CDR1 SQVTM and CDR2 ANQGSEA. There are 13 residues in the CDR3. The V end was cut by 2 bases, the J end by 4 bases, with 9 bases between. The CDR3 loop is CSVETDLYNEQFF. Written as DNA, the CDR3 is TGCAGCGTTGAAACGGACCTATACAATGAGCAGTTCTTC.

This rearrangement joins TRBV7-2 to TRBJ2-2; D may match TRBD1 or TRBD2 (6 bases each). The V end lost 6 bases, the J end lost 5 bases, and 13 bases lay between the germline ends. Germline V lookup: CDR1 SGHTA, CDR2 FQGNSA. This CDR3 has 14 residues. Here the CDR3 reads CASSYTGRTGELFF. CDR3 bases: TGTGCCAGCAGTTATACAGGGAGGACCGGGGAGCTGTTTTTT.

The chain joins TRBV15 to TRBJ2-7; TRBD1 matches 7 bases. The germline gives CDR1 LNHNV, CDR2 YYDKDF (reference sequence). The V segment lost 0 bases and the J segment 5 bases; nucleotides outside the gene matches: 13. The CDR3 runs to 17 residues. CDR3 loop: CATSRDLSTGELDEQYF. CDR3 bases: TGTGCCACCAGCAGAGATTTGTCCACAGGGGAACTAGACGAGCAGTACTTC.

The rearrangement links TRBV5-4 to TRBJ2-5; D unresolved. V was clipped by 0 bases and J by 2 bases, with 11 bases between them. The CDR3 length is 15 residues. Germline CDR1 and CDR2: SGHNT and YYREEE (reference sequence). Here the CDR3 DNA reads TGTGCCAGCAGCTTGGGCATCCTGGGGCAAGAGACCCAGTACTTC. This sequence encodes CASSLGILGQETQYF.

CDR3 sequence reads: CASSLDVRDRGTGELFF. The CDR3 coding sequence is TGTGCCAGCAGCTTAGATGTGAGGGATCGAGGCACCGGGGAGCTGTTTTTT. The V and J genes are TRBV11-3 and TRBJ2-2; D possibly corresponds to TRBD2 (5 bases). The length of the CDR3 is 17 residues. The V gene's germline CDR1 is SGHNT and CDR2 YENEEA. V was trimmed by 0 bases and J by 4 bases, leaving 15 bases between them.

This chain's CDR3 is CSVESSTGDYEQYF. The CDR3 nucleotides are TGCAGCGTTGAAAGCTCTACGGGCGACTACGAGCAGTACTTC. This chain uses TRBV29-1 with TRBJ2-7; D unclear. The CDR3 is made up of 14 amino acids. V lost 2 bases and J lost 3, with 14 bases in between. Germline lookup yields CDR1 SQVTM and CDR2 ANQGSEA.

This sequence joins TRBV28 and TRBJ1-1, with D unresolved. CDR1 and CDR2 (germline): MDHEN, SYDVKM. Trimming shortened V by 3 bases and J by 4 bases, and 9 bases separated the two germline ends. CDR3 length equals 13 residues. CDR3 nucleotide sequence: TGTGCCAGCAGTTTGGAGGGAGCCACTGAAGCTTTCTTT. Translating it yields CASSLEGATEAFF.